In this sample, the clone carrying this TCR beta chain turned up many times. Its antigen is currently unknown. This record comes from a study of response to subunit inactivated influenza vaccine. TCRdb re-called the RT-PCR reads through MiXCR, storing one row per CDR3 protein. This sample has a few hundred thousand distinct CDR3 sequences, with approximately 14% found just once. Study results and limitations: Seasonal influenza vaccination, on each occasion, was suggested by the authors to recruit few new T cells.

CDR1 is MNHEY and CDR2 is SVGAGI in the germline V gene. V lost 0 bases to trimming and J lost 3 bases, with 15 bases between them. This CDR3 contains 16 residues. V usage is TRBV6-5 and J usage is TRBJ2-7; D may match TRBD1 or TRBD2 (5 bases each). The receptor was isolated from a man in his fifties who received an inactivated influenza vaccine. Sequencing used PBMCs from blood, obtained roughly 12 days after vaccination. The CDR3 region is CASSYSTWDGNYEQYF. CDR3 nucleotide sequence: TGTGCCAGCAGTTACTCGACGTGGGACGGAAACTACGAGCAGTACTTC.